This TCR beta chain appears in the sequencing data of a study of regulatory T cells in long-lasting Graves disease. V was clipped by 5 bases and J by 6 bases; unmatched bases: 9. Per the germline V gene, CDR1 is SGHTA and CDR2 is FQGNSA. This CDR3 has 15 residues. This clonotype occurred many times. Time point given: newly diagnosed GD, antithyroid drugs for less than 3 months. From RNA extracted from PBMCs, the TCR library was made. According to the study, TCR beta libraries were built with iRepertoire HTBI primers and CDR3-region Arm-PCR. TCRdb reprocessed the multiplex PCR reads via MiXCR and lists one record per CDR3 protein. The sample yields about 540,000 distinct CDR3 sequences, roughly 14% seen once. This sample also appeared in a second study, on T cells in Graves' hyperthyroidism and ophthalmopathy.

The rearrangement uses TRBV7-2 and TRBJ2-2; TRBD2 agrees at 7 bases. Sequences were derived from peripheral blood mononuclear cells (PBMCs), sampled at new diagnosis, from a patient treated with antithyroid drugs. The sequence was collected from a man aged 25 to 45 with Graves disease. The CDR3: CASSILRTSPGELFF. As DNA, the CDR3 is TGTGCCAGCAGCATCCTACGGACTAGTCCCGGGGAGCTGTTTTTT.